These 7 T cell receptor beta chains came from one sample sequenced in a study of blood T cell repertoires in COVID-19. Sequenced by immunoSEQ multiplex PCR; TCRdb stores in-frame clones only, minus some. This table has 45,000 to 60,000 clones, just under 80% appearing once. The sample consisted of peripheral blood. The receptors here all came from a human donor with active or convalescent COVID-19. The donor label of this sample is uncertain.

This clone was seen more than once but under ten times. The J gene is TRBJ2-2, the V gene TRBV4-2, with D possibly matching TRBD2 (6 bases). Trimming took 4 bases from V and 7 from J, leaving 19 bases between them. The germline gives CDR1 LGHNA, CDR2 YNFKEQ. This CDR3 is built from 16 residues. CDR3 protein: CASSPQAGGTDGELFF. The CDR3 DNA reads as TGTGCCAGCAGCCCCCAAGCTGGGGGGACGGACGGGGAGCTGTTTTTT.

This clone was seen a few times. CDR3 in DNA: TGTGCCAGCAGCACAGGGAGGGCTGAAGCTTTCTTT. This encodes CASSTGRAEAFF. The chain links TRBV7-9 to TRBJ1-1, with D possibly TRBD1 on 6 matching bases. Trimming removed 5 bases at V and 6 bases at J, with 10 bases between. The CDR3 covers 12 residues. The V gene's germline CDR1 is SEHNR and CDR2 FQNEAQ (reference sequence).

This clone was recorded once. The CDR3 reads CASSPPGTVSGNTIYF. CDR3 bases: TGTGCCAGCTCACCCCCAGGGACAGTATCTGGAAACACCATATATTTT. The chain links TRBV18 to TRBJ1-3; 7 nucleotides agree with TRBD1. Looked up from germline, CDR1 is KGHSH and CDR2 is LQKENI. V trimming: 3 bases; J trimming: 1 base; junction bases outside the gene matches: 6. The CDR3 sequence is 16 residues long.

The CDR3 loop is CASGTGSNTEAFF. CDR3 coding DNA: TGTGCCAGCGGGACAGGGTCGAACACTGAAGCTTTCTTT. V usage is TRBV28 and J usage is TRBJ1-1; 9 nucleotides line up with TRBD1. This CDR3 has 13 amino acids. The germline gives CDR1 MDHEN, CDR2 SYDVKM. V was clipped by 8 bases and J by 1 base; unmatched bases: 2.

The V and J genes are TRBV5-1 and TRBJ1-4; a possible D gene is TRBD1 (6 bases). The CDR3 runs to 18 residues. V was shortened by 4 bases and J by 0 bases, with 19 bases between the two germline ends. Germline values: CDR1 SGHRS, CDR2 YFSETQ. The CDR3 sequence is CASSPGQRLHATNEKLFF. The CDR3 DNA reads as TGCGCCAGCAGCCCTGGACAGCGACTTCATGCAACTAATGAAAAACTGTTTTTT.

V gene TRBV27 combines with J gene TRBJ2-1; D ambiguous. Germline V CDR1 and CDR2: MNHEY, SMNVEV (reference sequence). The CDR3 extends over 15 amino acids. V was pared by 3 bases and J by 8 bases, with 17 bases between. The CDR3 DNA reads TGTGCCAGCAGTTTTCCCATCCCCGTGAGCGATGAGCAGTTCTTC. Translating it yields CASSFPIPVSDEQFF.

The CDR3 region has the DNA TGTGCCAGCAGCCTAGGACAGCCAAATTCACCCCTCCACTTT. It codes for CASSLGQPNSPLHF. The rearrangement joins TRBV4-2 to TRBJ1-6, with a possible D match to TRBD1 (6 bases). CDR1 is LGHNA, CDR2 YNFKEQ, per germline. CDR3 length: 14 residues. The ends were cut back, 4 bases at V and 7 bases at J, with 11 bases in the middle.